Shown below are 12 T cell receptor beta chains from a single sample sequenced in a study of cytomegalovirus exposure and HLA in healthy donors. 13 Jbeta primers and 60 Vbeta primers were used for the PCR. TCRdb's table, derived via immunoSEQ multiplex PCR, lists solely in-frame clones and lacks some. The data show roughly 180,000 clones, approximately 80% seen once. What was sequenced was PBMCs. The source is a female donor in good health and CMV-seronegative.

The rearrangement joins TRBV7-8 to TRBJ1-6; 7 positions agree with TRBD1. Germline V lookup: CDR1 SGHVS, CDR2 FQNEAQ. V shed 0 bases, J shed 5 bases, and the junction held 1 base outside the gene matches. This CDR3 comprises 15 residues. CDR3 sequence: CASSLATGNNSPLHF. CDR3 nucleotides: TGTGCCAGCAGCTTAGCGACAGGGAATAATTCACCCCTCCACTTT.

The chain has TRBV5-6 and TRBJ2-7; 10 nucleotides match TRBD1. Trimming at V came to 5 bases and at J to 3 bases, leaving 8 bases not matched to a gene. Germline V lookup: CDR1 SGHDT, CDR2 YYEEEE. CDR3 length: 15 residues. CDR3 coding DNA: TGTGCCAGCAGGACGGGACAGGGGTTATTCTACGAGCAGTACTTC. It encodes CASRTGQGLFYEQYF.

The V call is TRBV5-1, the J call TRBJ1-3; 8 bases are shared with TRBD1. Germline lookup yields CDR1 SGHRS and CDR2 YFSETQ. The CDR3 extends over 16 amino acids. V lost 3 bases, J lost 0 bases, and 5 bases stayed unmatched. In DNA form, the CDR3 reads TGCGCCAGCAGCTGGGACAGGCAGAGCTCTGGAAACACCATATATTTT. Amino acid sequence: CASSWDRQSSGNTIYF.

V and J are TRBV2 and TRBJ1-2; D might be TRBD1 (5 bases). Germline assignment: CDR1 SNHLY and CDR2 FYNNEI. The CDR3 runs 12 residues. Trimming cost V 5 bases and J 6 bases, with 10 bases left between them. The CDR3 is CASSPRTHGYTF. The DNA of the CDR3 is TGTGCCAGCAGTCCTCGGACACATGGCTACACCTTC.

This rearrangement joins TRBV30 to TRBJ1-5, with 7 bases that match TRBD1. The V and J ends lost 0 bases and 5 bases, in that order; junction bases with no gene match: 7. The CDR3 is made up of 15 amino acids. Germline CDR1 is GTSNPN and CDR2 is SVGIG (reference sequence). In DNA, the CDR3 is TGTGCCTGGAGTGTACGAGTCAGGGGGGATCAGCCCCAGCATTTT. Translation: CAWSVRVRGDQPQHF.

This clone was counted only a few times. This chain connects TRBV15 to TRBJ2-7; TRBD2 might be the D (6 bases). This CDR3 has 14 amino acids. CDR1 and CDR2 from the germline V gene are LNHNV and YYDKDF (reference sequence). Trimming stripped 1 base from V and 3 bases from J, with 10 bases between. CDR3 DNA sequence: TGTGCCACCAGCAGAGGTATTAGCGGCTACGAGCAGTACTTC. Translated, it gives CATSRGISGYEQYF.

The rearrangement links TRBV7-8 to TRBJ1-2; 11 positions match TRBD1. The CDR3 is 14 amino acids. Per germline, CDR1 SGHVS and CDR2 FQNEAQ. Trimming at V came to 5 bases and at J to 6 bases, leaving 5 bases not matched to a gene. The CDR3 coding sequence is TGTGCCAGCAGCCCGGACAGGGGGCAGAATGGCTACACCTTC. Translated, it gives CASSPDRGQNGYTF. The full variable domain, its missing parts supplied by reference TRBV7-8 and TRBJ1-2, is GAGVSQSPRYKVAKRGQDVALRCDPISGHVSLFWYQQALGQGPEFLTYFQNEAQLDKSGLPSDRFFAERPEGSVSTLKIQRTQQEDSAVYLCASSPDRGQNGYTFGSGTRLTVV.

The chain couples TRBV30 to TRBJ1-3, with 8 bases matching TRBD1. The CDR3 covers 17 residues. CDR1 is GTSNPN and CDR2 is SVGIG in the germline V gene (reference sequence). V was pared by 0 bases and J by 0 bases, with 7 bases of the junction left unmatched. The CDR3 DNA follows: TGTGCCTGGAGTGTCGGGACAGGACCCTTCTCTGGAAACACCATATATTTT. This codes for CAWSVGTGPFSGNTIYF.

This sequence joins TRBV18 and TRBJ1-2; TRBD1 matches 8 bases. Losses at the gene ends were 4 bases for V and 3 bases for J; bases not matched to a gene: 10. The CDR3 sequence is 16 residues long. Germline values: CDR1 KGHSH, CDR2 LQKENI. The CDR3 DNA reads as TGTGCCAGCTCACTCAAACAGGACAGGGTCGACTATGGCTACACCTTC. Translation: CASSLKQDRVDYGYTF.

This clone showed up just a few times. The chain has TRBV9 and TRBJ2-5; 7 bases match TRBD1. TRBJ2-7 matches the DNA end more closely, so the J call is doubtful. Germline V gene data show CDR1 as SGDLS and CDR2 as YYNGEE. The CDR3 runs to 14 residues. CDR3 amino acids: CASNPTGSINEQYF. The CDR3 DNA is TGTGCCAGCAATCCGACAGGGTCCATCAACGAGCAGTACTTC.

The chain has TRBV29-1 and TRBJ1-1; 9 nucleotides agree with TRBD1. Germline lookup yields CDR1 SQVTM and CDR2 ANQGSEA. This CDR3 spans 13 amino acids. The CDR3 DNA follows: TGCACCACACAGGGGGCAGTGAACACTGAAGCTTTCTTT. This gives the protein CTTQGAVNTEAFF.

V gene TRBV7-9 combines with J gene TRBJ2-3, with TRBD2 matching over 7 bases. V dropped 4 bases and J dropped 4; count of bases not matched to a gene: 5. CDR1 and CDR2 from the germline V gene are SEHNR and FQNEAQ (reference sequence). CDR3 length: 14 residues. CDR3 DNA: TGTGCCAGCAGCTCGTTGAGCGGGGCAGATACGCAGTATTTT. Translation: CASSSLSGADTQYF.